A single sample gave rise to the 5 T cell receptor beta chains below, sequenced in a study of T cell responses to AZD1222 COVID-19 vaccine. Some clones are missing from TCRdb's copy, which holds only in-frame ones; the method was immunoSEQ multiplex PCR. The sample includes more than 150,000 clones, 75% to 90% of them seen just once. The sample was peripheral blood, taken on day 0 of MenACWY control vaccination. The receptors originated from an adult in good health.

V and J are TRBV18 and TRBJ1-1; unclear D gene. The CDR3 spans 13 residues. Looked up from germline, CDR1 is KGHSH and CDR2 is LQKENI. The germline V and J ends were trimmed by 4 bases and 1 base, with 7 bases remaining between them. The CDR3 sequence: CASSLEWNTEAFF. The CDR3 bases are TGTGCCAGCTCACTAGAATGGAACACTGAAGCTTTCTTT.

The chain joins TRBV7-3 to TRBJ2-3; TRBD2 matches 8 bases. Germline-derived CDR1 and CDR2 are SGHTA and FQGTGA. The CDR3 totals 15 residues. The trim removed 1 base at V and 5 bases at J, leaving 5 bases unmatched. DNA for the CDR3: TGTGCCAGCAGCTTAAGAGCGGGAGATCTAGATACGCAGTATTTT. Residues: CASSLRAGDLDTQYF.

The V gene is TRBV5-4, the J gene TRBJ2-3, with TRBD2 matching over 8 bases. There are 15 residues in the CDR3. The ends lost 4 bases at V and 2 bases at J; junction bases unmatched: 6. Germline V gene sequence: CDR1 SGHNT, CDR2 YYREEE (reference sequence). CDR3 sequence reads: CASSKTSAHTDTQYF. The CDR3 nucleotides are TGTGCCAGCAGCAAGACTAGCGCACACACAGATACGCAGTATTTT.

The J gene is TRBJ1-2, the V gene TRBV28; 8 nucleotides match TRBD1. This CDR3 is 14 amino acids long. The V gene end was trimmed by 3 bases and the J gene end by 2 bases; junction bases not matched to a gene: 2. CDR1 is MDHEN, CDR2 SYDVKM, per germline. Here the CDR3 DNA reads TGTGCCAGCAGTTTCAGGGGGCTGAACTATGGCTACACCTTC. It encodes CASSFRGLNYGYTF.

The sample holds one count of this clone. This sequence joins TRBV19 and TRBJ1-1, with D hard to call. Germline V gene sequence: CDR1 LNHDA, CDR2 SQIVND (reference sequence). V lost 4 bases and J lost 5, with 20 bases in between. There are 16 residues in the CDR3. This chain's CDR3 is CASSKVLVSGGTEAFF. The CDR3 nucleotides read TGTGCCAGTAGTAAGGTCTTGGTGTCAGGAGGGACTGAAGCTTTCTTT.